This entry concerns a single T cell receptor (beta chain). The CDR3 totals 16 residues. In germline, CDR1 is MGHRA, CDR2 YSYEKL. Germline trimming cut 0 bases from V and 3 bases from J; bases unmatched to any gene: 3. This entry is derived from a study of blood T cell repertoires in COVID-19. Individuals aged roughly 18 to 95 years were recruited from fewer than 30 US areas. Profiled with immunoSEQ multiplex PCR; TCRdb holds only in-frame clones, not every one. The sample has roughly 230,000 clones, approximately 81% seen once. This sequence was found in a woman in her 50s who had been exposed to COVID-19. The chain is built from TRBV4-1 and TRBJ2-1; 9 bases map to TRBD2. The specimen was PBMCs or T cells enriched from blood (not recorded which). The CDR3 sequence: CASSQDAGGNYNEQFF. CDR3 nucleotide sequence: TGCGCCAGCAGCCAAGATGCGGGGGGGAACTACAATGAGCAGTTCTTC.